A selection of T cell receptor beta chains follows, all from one sample in a study of blood T cell repertoires in COVID-19. Produced via immunoSEQ multiplex PCR; TCRdb's table is partial and in-frame only. Here the sample spans roughly 170,000 clones, 88% being singletons. Sequencing input: peripheral blood. The receptors here all came from a man in his 60s with acute or convalescent COVID-19. Both conserved end residues are part of each CDR3. Fields, in order: J gene, clone size, D gene, V gene, CDR3 protein, CDR3 DNA. The D gene is left open where the match is weak. A clone size is listed for some rows: how often the clone was seen (once, few, many), or a class if it is expanded.

>TRBJ2-2|NA|TRBD1|TRBV7-2
CASSPGTVFTGELFF
TGTGCCAGCAGCCCAGGGACAGTATTCACCGGGGAGCTGTTTTTT
>TRBJ1-1|NA|NA|TRBV6-1
CASSEAQPGATEAFF
TGTGCCAGCAGTGAAGCCCAACCAGGGGCCACTGAAGCTTTCTTT
>TRBJ2-5|NA|TRBD2|TRBV3-1/TRBV3-2
CASSARTSGRQNTQYF
TGTGCCAGCAGTGCACGGACTAGCGGGAGGCAGAACACCCAGTACTTC
>TRBJ1-1|NA|TRBD1|TRBV5-1
CASSGRTGENTEAFF
TGCGCCAGCAGCGGGAGGACAGGGGAGAACACTGAAGCTTTCTTT
>TRBJ1-3|NA|TRBD1|TRBV11-3
CASSLGQGGGNTIYF
TGTGCCAGCAGCTTGGGACAGGGTGGTGGAAACACCATATATTTT
>TRBJ2-1|NA|TRBD2|TRBV11-3
CASSLERLAGANNEQFF
TGTGCCAGCAGCTTAGAAAGGCTAGCGGGGGCCAACAATGAGCAGTTCTTC
>TRBJ2-7|NA|TRBD2|TRBV10-3
CAISERGGFGPAGSSYEQYF
TGTGCCATCAGTGAGAGAGGCGGTTTTGGTCCAGCGGGAAGCTCCTACGAGCAGTACTTC
>TRBJ2-7|NA|NA|TRBV19
CASSSGKGPYEQYF
TGTGCCAGTAGTTCCGGGAAGGGTCCCTACGAGCAGTACTTC
>TRBJ2-5|few|NA|TRBV18
CASSESTGETQYF
TGTGCCAGCTCGGAGTCCACGGGGGAGACCCAGTACTTC
>TRBJ2-5|NA|NA|TRBV11-3
CASTPQGQETQYF
TGTGCCAGCACCCCACAGGGTCAAGAGACCCAGTACTTC
>TRBJ1-6|NA|NA|TRBV19
CASRPEGLGNSPLHF
TGTGCCAGTAGGCCGGAGGGGCTCGGAAATTCACCCCTCCACTTT
>TRBJ1-2|NA|NA|TRBV14
CASSPFNYGYTF
TGTGCCAGCAGCCCGTTTAACTATGGCTACACCTTC
>TRBJ1-5|NA|NA|TRBV7-9
CASSQPPDRGGNQPQHF
TGTGCCAGCAGCCAACCCCCCGATCGGGGTGGCAATCAGCCCCAGCATTTT
>TRBJ1-3|NA|TRBD1|TRBV7-9
CASSLAFGTGVFGNTIYF
TGTGCCAGCAGCTTAGCGTTCGGTACAGGGGTCTTTGGAAACACCATATATTTT
>TRBJ1-2|few|NA|TRBV12-3/TRBV12-4
CASSLTALYGYTF
TGTGCCAGCAGTTTAACAGCCCTCTATGGCTACACCTTC
>TRBJ1-1|NA|NA|TRBV9
CASSPSGAPRAFF
TGTGCCAGCAGCCCCTCAGGGGCCCCGAGGGCTTTCTTT
>TRBJ1-5|NA|NA|TRBV9
CASSVGGVGQPQHF
TGTGCCAGCAGCGTAGGGGGGGTAGGGCAGCCCCAGCATTTT
>TRBJ1-5|NA|NA|TRBV19
CASSKGGPYSNQPQHF
TGTGCCAGTAGTAAAGGAGGGCCTTATAGCAATCAGCCCCAGCATTTT
>TRBJ2-5|NA|NA|TRBV6-5
CASTLGWSQETQYF
TGTGCCAGCACCCTAGGATGGAGCCAAGAGACCCAGTACTTC
>TRBJ2-2|few|NA|TRBV7-6
CASGGDTGELFF
TGTGCCAGCGGCGGCGACACCGGGGAGCTGTTTTTT
>TRBJ2-6|NA|NA|TRBV28
CASSLFWADGGANVLTF
TGTGCCAGCAGTTTATTTTGGGCCGACGGTGGGGCCAACGTCCTGACTTTC
>TRBJ1-2|few|NA|TRBV6-5
CASTLDISGVGYTF
TGTGCCAGCACTTTGGATATATCAGGGGTCGGCTACACCTTC
>TRBJ2-3|NA|TRBD2|TRBV27
CASSSQTSDTDTQYF
TGTGCCAGCAGTTCCCAGACTAGCGACACAGATACGCAGTATTTT
>TRBJ2-7|NA|NA|TRBV28
CASSPLGDRYEQYF
TGTGCCAGCAGTCCTCTCGGGGATCGCTACGAGCAGTACTTC
>TRBJ2-3|NA|TRBD1|TRBV7-9
CASLGGTGSDTQYF
TGTGCCAGCCTGGGGGGGACAGGGTCAGATACGCAGTATTTT
>TRBJ1-2|few|TRBD1|TRBV27
CASSLDRGGYGYTF
TGTGCCAGCAGCCTTGACAGGGGAGGCTATGGCTACACCTTC
>TRBJ2-7|NA|NA|TRBV21-1
CASSKAQGKYEQYF
TGTGCCAGCAGCAAAGCTCAGGGGAAGTACGAGCAGTACTTC
>TRBJ1-2|NA|NA|TRBV10-2
CASSESIPGGDYGYTF
TGCGCCAGCAGTGAGTCGATTCCGGGGGGTGACTATGGCTACACCTTC
>TRBJ1-2|NA|TRBD1|TRBV7-2
CASSFTLTGGGYTF
TGTGCCAGCAGCTTTACTCTAACAGGGGGTGGCTACACCTTC